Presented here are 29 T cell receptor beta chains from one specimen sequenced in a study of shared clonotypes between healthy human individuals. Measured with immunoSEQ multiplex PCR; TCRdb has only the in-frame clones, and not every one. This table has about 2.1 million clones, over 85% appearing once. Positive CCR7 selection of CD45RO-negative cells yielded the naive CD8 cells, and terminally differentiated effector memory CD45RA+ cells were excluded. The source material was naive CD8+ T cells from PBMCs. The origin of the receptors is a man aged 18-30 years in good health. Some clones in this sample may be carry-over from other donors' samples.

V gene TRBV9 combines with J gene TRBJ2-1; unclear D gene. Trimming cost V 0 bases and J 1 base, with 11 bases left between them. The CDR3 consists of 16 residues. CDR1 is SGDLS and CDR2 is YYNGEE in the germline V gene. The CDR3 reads CASSVAVTRSYNEQFF. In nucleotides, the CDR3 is TGTGCCAGCAGCGTAGCGGTGACCCGATCCTACAATGAGCAGTTCTTC.

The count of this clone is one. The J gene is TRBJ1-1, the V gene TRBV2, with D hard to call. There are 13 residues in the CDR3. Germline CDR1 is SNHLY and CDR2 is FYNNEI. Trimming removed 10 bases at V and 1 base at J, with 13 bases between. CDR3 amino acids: CATLPGWNTEAFF. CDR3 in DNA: TGTGCCACCCTGCCCGGGTGGAACACTGAAGCTTTCTTT.

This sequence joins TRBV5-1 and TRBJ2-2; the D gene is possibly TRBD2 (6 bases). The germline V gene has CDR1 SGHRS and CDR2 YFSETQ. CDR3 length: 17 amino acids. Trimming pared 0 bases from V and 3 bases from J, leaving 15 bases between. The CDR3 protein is CASSLGAGGMDTGELFF. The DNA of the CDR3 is TGCGCCAGCAGCTTGGGGGCCGGGGGAATGGACACCGGGGAGCTGTTTTTT.

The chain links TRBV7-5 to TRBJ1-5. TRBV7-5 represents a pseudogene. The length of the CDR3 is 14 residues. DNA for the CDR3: TGTGCCAGAAGCTTAGGGCGTAGCAATCAGCCCCAGCATTTT. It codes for CARSLGRSNQPQHF.

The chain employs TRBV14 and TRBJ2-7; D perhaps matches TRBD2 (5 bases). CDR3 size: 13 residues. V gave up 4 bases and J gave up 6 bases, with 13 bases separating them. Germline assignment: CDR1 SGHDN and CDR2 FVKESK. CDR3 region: CASSRRYEGEQYF. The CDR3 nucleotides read TGTGCCAGCAGCCGTAGGTACGAGGGCGAGCAGTACTTC.

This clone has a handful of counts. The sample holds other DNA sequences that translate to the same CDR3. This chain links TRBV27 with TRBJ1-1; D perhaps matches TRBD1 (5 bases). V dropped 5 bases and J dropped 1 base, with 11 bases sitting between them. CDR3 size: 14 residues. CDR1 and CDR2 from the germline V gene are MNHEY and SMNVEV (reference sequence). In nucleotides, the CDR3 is TGTGCCAGCAGTCCCGGGACGGGGAACACTGAAGCTTTCTTT. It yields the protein CASSPGTGNTEAFF.

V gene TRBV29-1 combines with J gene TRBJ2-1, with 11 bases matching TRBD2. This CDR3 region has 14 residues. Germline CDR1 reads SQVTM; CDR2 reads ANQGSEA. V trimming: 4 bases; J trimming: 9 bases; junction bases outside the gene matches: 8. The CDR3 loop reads CSVATGLAVGEQFF. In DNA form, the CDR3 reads TGCAGCGTTGCCACGGGACTAGCGGTAGGTGAGCAGTTCTTC.

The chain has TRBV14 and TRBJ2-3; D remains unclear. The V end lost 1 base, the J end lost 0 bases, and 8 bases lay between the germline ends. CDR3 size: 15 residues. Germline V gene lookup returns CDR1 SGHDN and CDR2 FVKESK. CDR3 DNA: TGTGCCAGCAGCCAAGTTGGCTATAGCACAGATACGCAGTATTTT. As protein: CASSQVGYSTDTQYF.

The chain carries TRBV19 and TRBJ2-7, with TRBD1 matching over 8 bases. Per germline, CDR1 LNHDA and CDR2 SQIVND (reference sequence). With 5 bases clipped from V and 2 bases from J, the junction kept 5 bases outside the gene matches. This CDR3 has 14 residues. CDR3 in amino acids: CASSVQGGPYEQYF. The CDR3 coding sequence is TGTGCCAGTAGTGTACAGGGGGGCCCCTACGAGCAGTACTTC.

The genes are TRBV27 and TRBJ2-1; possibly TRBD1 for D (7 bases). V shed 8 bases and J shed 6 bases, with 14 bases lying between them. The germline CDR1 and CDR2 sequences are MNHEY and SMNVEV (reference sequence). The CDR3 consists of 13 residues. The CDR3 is CASQGGSGNEQFF. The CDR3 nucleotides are TGTGCCAGCCAGGGGGGATCGGGCAATGAGCAGTTCTTC.

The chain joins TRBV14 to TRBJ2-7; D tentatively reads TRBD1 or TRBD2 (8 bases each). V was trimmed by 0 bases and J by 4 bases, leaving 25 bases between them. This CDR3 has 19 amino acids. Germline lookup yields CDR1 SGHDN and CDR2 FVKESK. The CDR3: CASSQDRGRRAGERYEQYF. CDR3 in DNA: TGTGCCAGCAGCCAAGACAGGGGGCGGAGAGCGGGAGAAAGATACGAGCAGTACTTC.

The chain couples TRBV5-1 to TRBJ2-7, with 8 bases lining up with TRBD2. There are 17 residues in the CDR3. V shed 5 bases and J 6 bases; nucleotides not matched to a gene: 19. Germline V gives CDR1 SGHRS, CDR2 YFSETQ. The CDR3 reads CASSSRPSVAGSFEQYF. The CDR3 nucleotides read TGCGCCAGCAGTTCCAGGCCTTCGGTAGCGGGGTCTTTCGAGCAGTACTTC.

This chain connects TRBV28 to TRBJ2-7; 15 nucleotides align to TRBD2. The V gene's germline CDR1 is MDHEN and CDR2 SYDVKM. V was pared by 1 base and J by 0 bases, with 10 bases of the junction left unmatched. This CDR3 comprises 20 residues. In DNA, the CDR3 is TGTGCCAGCAGTTTATACGCGGGACTAGCGGGAGGCCACAGCTCCTACGAGCAGTACTTC. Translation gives CASSLYAGLAGGHSSYEQYF.

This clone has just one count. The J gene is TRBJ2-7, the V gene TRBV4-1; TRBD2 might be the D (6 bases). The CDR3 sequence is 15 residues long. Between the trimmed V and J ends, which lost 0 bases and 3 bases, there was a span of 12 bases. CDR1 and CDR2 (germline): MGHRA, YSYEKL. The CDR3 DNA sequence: TGCGCCAGCAGCCAAGATGGGGGACTCTACTACGAGCAGTACTTC. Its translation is CASSQDGGLYYEQYF.

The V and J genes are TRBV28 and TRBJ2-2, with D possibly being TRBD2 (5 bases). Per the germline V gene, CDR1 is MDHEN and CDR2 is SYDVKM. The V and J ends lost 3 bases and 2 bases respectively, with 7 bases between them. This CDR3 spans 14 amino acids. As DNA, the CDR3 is TGTGCCAGCAGTTTTGAGGGTAACACCGGGGAGCTGTTTTTT. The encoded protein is CASSFEGNTGELFF.

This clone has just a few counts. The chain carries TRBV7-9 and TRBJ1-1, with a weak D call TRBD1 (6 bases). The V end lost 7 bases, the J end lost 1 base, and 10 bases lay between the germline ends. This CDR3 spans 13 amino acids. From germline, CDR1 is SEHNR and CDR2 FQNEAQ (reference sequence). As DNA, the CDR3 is TGTGCCAGCACGTTGGACAGGAACACTGAAGCTTTCTTT. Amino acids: CASTLDRNTEAFF. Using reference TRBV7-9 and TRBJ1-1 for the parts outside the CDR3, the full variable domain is DTGVSQNPRHKITKRGQNVTFRCDPISEHNRLYWYRQTLGQGPEFLTYFQNEAQLEKSRLLSDRFSAERPKGSFSTLEIQRTEQGDSAMYLCASTLDRNTEAFFGQGTRLTVV.

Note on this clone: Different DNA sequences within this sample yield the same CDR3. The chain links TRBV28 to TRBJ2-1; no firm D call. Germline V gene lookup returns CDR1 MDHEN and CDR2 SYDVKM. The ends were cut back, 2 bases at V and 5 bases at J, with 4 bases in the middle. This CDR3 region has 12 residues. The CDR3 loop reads CASSLGNNEQFF. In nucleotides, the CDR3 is TGTGCCAGCAGTTTAGGTAACAATGAGCAGTTCTTC.

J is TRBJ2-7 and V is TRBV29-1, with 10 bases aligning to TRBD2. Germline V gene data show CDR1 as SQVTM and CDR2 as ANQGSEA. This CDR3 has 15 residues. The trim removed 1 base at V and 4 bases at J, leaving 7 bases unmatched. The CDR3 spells CSVEVREREGYEQYF. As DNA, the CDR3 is TGCAGCGTTGAAGTGAGAGAGCGGGAGGGTTACGAGCAGTACTTC.

CDR3 in amino acids: CASRSVGEQFF. The CDR3 bases are TGTGCCAGCAGGTCTGTCGGTGAGCAGTTCTTC. The chain joins TRBV7-9 to TRBJ2-1; no firm D call. The CDR3 sequence is 11 residues long. Germline V gene sequence: CDR1 SEHNR, CDR2 FQNEAQ (reference sequence). The V and J ends lost 6 bases and 9 bases respectively, with 9 bases between them.

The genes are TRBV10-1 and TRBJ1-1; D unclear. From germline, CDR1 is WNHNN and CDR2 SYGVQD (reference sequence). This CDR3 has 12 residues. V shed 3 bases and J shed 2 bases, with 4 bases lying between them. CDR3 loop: CASSDDNTEAFF. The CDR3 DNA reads TGCGCCAGCAGTGATGATAACACTGAAGCTTTCTTT.

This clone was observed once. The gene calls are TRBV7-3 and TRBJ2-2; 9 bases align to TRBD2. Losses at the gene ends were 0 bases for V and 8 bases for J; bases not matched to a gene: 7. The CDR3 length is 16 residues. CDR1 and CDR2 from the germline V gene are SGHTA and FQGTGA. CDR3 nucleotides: TGTGCCAGCAGCTTAACTGGCGGGAGGGCTCCTGGGGAGCTGTTTTTT. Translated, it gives CASSLTGGRAPGELFF.

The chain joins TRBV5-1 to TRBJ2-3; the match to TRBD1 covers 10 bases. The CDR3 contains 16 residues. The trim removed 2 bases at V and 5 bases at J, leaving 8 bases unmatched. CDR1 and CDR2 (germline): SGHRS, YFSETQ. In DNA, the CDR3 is TGCGCCAGCAGCTTAATGGGACAGGGGCCCTTAGATACGCAGTATTTT. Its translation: CASSLMGQGPLDTQYF. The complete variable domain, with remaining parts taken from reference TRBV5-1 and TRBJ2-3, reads KAGVTQTPRYLIKTRGQQVTLSCSPISGHRSVSWYQQTPGQGLQFLFEYFSETQRNKGNFPGRFSGRQFSNSRSEMNVSTLELGDSALYLCASSLMGQGPLDTQYFGPGTRLTVL.

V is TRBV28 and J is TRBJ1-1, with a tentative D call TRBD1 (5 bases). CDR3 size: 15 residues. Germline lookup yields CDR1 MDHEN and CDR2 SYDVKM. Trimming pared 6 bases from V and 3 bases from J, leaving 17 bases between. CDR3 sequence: CASRSFWGVYTEAFF. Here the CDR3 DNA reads TGTGCCAGCAGAAGTTTTTGGGGCGTTTACACTGAAGCTTTCTTT. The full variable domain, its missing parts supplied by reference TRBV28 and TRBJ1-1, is DVKVTQSSRYLVKRTGEKVFLECVQDMDHENMFWYRQDPGLGLRLIYFSYDVKMKEKGDIPEGYSVSREKKERFSLILESASTNQTSMYLCASRSFWGVYTEAFFGQGTRLTVV.

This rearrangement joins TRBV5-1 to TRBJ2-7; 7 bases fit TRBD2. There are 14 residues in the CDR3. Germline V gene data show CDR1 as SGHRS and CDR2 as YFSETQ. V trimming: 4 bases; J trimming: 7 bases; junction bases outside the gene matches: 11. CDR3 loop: CASSAYSGTIEQYF. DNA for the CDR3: TGCGCCAGCAGCGCCTACTCCGGGACTATAGAGCAGTACTTC.

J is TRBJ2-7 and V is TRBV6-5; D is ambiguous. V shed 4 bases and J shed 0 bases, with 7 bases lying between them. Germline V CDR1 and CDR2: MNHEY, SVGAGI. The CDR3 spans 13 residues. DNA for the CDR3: TGTGCCAGCAGTTTTACAGTCTCCTACGAGCAGTACTTC. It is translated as CASSFTVSYEQYF.

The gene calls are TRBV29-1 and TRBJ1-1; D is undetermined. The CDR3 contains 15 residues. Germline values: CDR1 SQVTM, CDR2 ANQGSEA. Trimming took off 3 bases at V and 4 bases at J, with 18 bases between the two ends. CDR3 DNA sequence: TGCAGCGTTGAGAGTTTTGGGGTGGCCACCACTGAAGCTTTCTTT. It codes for CSVESFGVATTEAFF.

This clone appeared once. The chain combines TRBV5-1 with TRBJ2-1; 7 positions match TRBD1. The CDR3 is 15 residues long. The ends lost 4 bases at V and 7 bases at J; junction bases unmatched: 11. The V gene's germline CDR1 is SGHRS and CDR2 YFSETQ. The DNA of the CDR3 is TGCGCCAGCAGCCCAGCCGACAGGGTGGGGAATGAGCAGTTCTTC. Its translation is CASSPADRVGNEQFF.

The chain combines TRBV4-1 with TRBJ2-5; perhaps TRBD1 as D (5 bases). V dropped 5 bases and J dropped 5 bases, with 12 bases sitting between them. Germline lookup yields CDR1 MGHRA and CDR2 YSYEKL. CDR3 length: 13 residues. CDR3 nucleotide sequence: TGCGCCAGCAGCGCCAGGGTGCGGGAGACCCAGTACTTC. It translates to CASSARVRETQYF.

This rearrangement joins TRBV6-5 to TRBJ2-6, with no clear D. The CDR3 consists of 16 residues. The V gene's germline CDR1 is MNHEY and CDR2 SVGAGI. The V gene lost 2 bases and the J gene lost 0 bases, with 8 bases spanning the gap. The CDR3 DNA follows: TGTGCCAGCAGTTACCATCATTACTCTGGGGCCAACGTCCTGACTTTC. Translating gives CASSYHHYSGANVLTF.